These 24 T cell receptor beta chains came from one sample sequenced in a study of T cells in Graves' hyperthyroidism and ophthalmopathy. Authors of the study amplified TCR beta CDR3 regions from RNA transcripts. The study used the HTBI primer set for a first-round RT-PCR of the TCR CDR3. One entry per CDR3 protein results from TCRdb running MiXCR on the multiplex PCR reads. The sample has 410,000 or so distinct CDR3 sequences; 14% to 15% are singletons. Sequenced: blood. The receptors originated from a man aged 18 to 29 with Graves' ophthalmopathy.

This clonotype was detected a few times. The gene calls are TRBV19 and TRBJ2-1; D unclear. The germline CDR1 and CDR2 sequences are LNHDA and SQIVND (reference sequence). Trimming left V 3 bases short and J 0 bases short, with 6 bases between. The CDR3 is 14 residues long. CDR3 protein: CASSIRPSYNEQFF. The CDR3 nucleotides are TGTGCCAGTAGTATCCGCCCCTCCTACAATGAGCAGTTCTTC.

This clonotype has at least ten counts. The chain employs TRBV6-5 and TRBJ2-3; D might be TRBD1 or TRBD2, each matching 6 bases. V was pared by 2 bases and J by 4 bases, with 10 bases between. Per the germline V gene, CDR1 is MNHEY and CDR2 is SVGAGI. The CDR3 runs 14 residues. This CDR3 reads CASSYPGGADTQYF. Here the CDR3 DNA reads TGTGCCAGCAGTTACCCCGGGGGCGCAGATACGCAGTATTTT.

This clonotype occurred many times. The rearrangement joins TRBV6-6 to TRBJ1-1, with TRBD1 matching over 7 bases. This CDR3 comprises 15 residues. The J segment lost 1 base and the V segment lost 2 bases, leaving 4 bases of the junction unmatched. Germline CDR1 and CDR2: MNHNY and SVGAGI (reference sequence). The CDR3 region has the DNA TGTGCCAGCAGTTACGAACAGGGGCCGAACACTGAAGCTTTCTTT. Translation: CASSYEQGPNTEAFF.

This clonotype was seen only a few times. The gene calls are TRBV14 and TRBJ2-5; 9 bases match TRBD1. The CDR3 has 16 residues. Trimming took 2 bases from V and 0 from J; bases not matched to a gene: 4. Germline V gives CDR1 SGHDN, CDR2 FVKESK. CDR3 DNA sequence: TGTGCCAGCAGCCAAAGCGGGACAGGGAACCAAGAGACCCAGTACTTC. This encodes CASSQSGTGNQETQYF.

This clonotype has ten or more counts. The genes are TRBV20-1 and TRBJ2-3; D is uncertain. The germline V gene encodes CDR1 DFQATT and CDR2 SNEGSKA (reference sequence). The CDR3 extends over 14 amino acids. The V and J ends lost 6 bases and 7 bases respectively, with 20 bases between them. CDR3 sequence reads: CSATRRLEPYTQYF. In DNA, the CDR3 is TGCAGTGCCACTCGTAGGTTGGAACCTTATACGCAGTATTTT.

This clonotype was detected ten times or more. This chain uses TRBV28 with TRBJ1-2; D may be TRBD1 (6 bases). Germline V lookup: CDR1 MDHEN, CDR2 SYDVKM. V was pared by 5 bases and J by 4 bases, with 20 bases between. There are 16 residues in the CDR3. CDR3 residues: CASSLTAGTSSYGYTF. The CDR3 DNA reads as TGTGCCAGCAGTCTTACCGCCGGGACATCCTCCTATGGCTACACCTTC.

This clonotype has only a few counts. The V call is TRBV6-1, the J call TRBJ1-3; 7 nucleotides match TRBD1. The germline gives CDR1 MNHNS, CDR2 SASEGT. V trimming: 5 bases; J trimming: 4 bases; junction bases outside the gene matches: 11. This CDR3 contains 16 residues. The CDR3 DNA is TGTGCCAGCAGTAACCCCACAGGGGCGAGAGGAAACACCATATATTTT. Its translation is CASSNPTGARGNTIYF.

This clonotype was picked up many times. This rearrangement joins TRBV6-1 to TRBJ2-5; 9 bases fit TRBD1. V lost 1 base and J lost 2; bases outside the gene matches: 5. In germline, CDR1 is MNHNS, CDR2 SASEGT. This CDR3 comprises 16 residues. The CDR3 bases are TGTGCCAGCAGTGAAGGGTTAGGGACAGGGCAAGAGACCCAGTACTTC. As protein: CASSEGLGTGQETQYF.

This clonotype occurred many times. The V call is TRBV10-3, the J call TRBJ1-1, with D perhaps TRBD1 (5 bases). The CDR3 length is 15 residues. Trimming removed 6 bases from V and 3 bases from J, with 17 bases in between. The germline CDR1 and CDR2 sequences are ENHRY and SYGVKD. The CDR3 reads CAISDSVGVDTEAFF. CDR3 in DNA: TGTGCCATCAGCGACAGCGTGGGGGTGGACACTGAAGCTTTCTTT.

This clonotype came up many times. The J gene is TRBJ2-5, the V gene TRBV6-1; weak D call: TRBD2 (6 bases). The CDR3 runs 13 residues. CDR1 MNHNS and CDR2 SASEGT come from the germline V gene. The V and J ends lost 7 bases and 0 bases respectively, with 9 bases between them. CDR3 bases: TGTGCCAGCAAGCCGGGAGACCAAGAGACCCAGTACTTC. Amino acid sequence: CASKPGDQETQYF.

At least ten counts were recorded for this clonotype. The J gene is TRBJ1-1, the V gene TRBV4-1; D unclear. CDR3 length: 14 residues. Deletions cut 1 base from V and 0 bases from J, with 6 bases between. The germline CDR1 and CDR2 sequences are MGHRA and YSYEKL. The CDR3 bases are TGCGCCAGCAGCCAAGCCGACATGAACACTGAAGCTTTCTTT. This encodes CASSQADMNTEAFF.

The sample holds many counts of this clonotype. The CDR3 DNA sequence: TGCAGTGCTAGAGGGTCAGGGGGCACAGATACGCAGTATTTT. Encoded protein: CSARGSGGTDTQYF. This chain joins TRBV20-1 and TRBJ2-3, with D maybe TRBD1 (6 bases). The CDR3 spans 14 residues. V dropped 1 base and J dropped 1 base, with 9 bases sitting between them. The V gene's germline CDR1 is DFQATT and CDR2 SNEGSKA (reference sequence).

This clonotype has a count of ten or more. The chain uses TRBV11-2 and TRBJ2-1, with D possibly matching TRBD2 (5 bases). Trimming removed 1 base from V and 3 bases from J, with 10 bases in between. The CDR3 is 15 amino acids. Looked up from germline, CDR1 is SGHAT and CDR2 is FQNNGV. The CDR3: CASSLGFEGYNEQFF. The CDR3 DNA follows: TGTGCCAGCAGCTTAGGTTTTGAGGGCTACAATGAGCAGTTCTTC.

Worth noting for this clonotype: This could be a read error, since a much larger clone is one nucleotide away. The chain recombines TRBV6-1 with TRBJ2-7; 7 positions match TRBD1. Germline CDR1 MNHNS, CDR2 SASEGT. This CDR3 has 15 residues. The CDR3 bases are TGTGCCATCAGTCCAGGAAACAGGGGCCACTACGAGCAGTACTTC. Amino acid sequence: CAISPGNRGHYEQYF.

The sample holds many counts of this clonotype. The chain joins TRBV7-9 to TRBJ2-3; D gene ambiguous. CDR1 is SEHNR, CDR2 FQNEAQ, per germline (reference sequence). Trimming removed 5 bases from V and 2 bases from J, with 14 bases in between. The CDR3 covers 15 residues. This CDR3 reads CASSTSRLNTDTQYF. CDR3 nucleotide sequence: TGTGCCAGCAGCACCAGCCGCCTAAACACAGATACGCAGTATTTT.

At least ten counts were recorded for this clonotype. The V and J genes are TRBV6-1 and TRBJ2-5; weak D call: TRBD2 (5 bases). The germline V and J ends were trimmed by 5 bases and 0 bases, with 10 bases remaining between them. In germline, CDR1 is MNHNS, CDR2 SASEGT. The CDR3 runs to 14 residues. The CDR3 sequence is CASSYNSDQETQYF. As DNA, the CDR3 is TGTGCCAGCAGTTATAATAGCGACCAAGAGACCCAGTACTTC.

This clonotype showed up many times. The gene calls are TRBV11-2 and TRBJ2-1; TRBD1 is a possible D gene (5 bases). Germline CDR1 SGHAT, CDR2 FQNNGV. V was shortened by 4 bases and J by 5 bases, with 12 bases between the two germline ends. The CDR3 contains 14 residues. The CDR3 DNA is TGTGCCAGCAGCTGGGGCTCAATGGACAATGAGCAGTTCTTC. This gives the protein CASSWGSMDNEQFF.

This clonotype showed up just once. This sequence joins TRBV13 and TRBJ2-3, with 11 bases identical to TRBD2. Germline V lookup: CDR1 PRHDT, CDR2 FYEKMQ (reference sequence). The CDR3 runs 17 residues. V shed 5 bases, J shed 8 bases, and the junction held 15 bases outside the gene matches. DNA for the CDR3: TGTGCCAGCAGCCCCGAGTTTGGGACTAGCGGTCTGGGTACGCAGTATTTT. Encoded protein: CASSPEFGTSGLGTQYF.

This clonotype was seen many times. V and J are TRBV5-1 and TRBJ2-1; D call uncertain. V was clipped by 3 bases and J by 3 bases, with 10 bases between them. Germline V gene lookup returns CDR1 SGHRS and CDR2 YFSETQ. The CDR3 sequence is 14 residues long. CDR3 nucleotides: TGCGCCAGCAGCTACCTAGACCTCTACAATGAGCAGTTCTTC. It codes for CASSYLDLYNEQFF.

This clonotype has a count of ten or more. This chain joins TRBV30 and TRBJ2-6; D is ambiguous. Germline assignment: CDR1 GTSNPN and CDR2 SVGIG (reference sequence). CDR3 length: 15 amino acids. With 2 bases removed from V and 4 bases from J, the gap between germline ends came to 12 bases. The CDR3 coding sequence is TGTGCCTGGAGTTTAGTGGAGTTCGGGGCCAACGTCCTGACTTTC. The encoded protein is CAWSLVEFGANVLTF.

The V call is TRBV7-2, the J call TRBJ2-2; TRBD2 aligns across 9 bases. Germline CDR1 reads SGHTA; CDR2 reads FQGNSA. Trimming cost V 3 bases and J 1 base; bases outside gene matches: 3. The CDR3 is made up of 16 amino acids. CDR3 region: CASSFLAGVNTGELFF. Here the CDR3 DNA reads TGTGCCAGCAGCTTCTTAGCGGGGGTGAACACCGGGGAGCTGTTTTTT. Drawing the rest from reference TRBV7-2 and TRBJ2-2, the complete variable domain is GAGVSQSPSNKVTEKGKDVELRCDPISGHTALYWYRQSLGQGLEFLIYFQGNSAPDKSGLPSDRFSAERTGGSVSTLTIQRTQQEDSAVYLCASSFLAGVNTGELFFGEGSRLTVL.

This clonotype was seen at least ten times. The chain couples TRBV7-6 to TRBJ2-7; D possibly uses TRBD1 or TRBD2 (5 bases each). The CDR3 sequence is 14 residues long. CDR1 and CDR2 (germline): SGHVS, FNYEAQ. V was cut by 4 bases and J by 3 bases, with 13 bases left in between. The DNA for the CDR3 is TGTGCCAGCAGCTCGAGGGGCCGGAACTACGAGCAGTACTTC. Amino acids: CASSSRGRNYEQYF.

CDR3: CSVEGLRATQYF. The CDR3 DNA sequence: TGCAGCGTTGAAGGCCTACGCGCGACCCAGTACTTC. The chain is built from TRBV29-1 and TRBJ2-5; D is unresolved. The CDR3 is made up of 12 amino acids. CDR1 is SQVTM, CDR2 ANQGSEA, per germline. The V end was cut by 1 base, the J end by 7 bases, with 10 bases between.

This clonotype was seen a few times. This chain joins TRBV28 and TRBJ1-6; 8 bases are shared with TRBD1. V lost 5 bases, J lost 3 bases, and 6 bases stayed unmatched. The CDR3 extends over 16 amino acids. The V gene's germline CDR1 is MDHEN and CDR2 SYDVKM. CDR3 in amino acids: CASSRGTGHYNSPLHF. CDR3 in DNA: TGTGCCAGCAGTCGGGGGACAGGACACTATAATTCACCCCTCCACTTT.